The 30 T cell receptor beta chains presented below share a single source sample, sequenced in a study of PD-1 blockade in classical Hodgkin lymphoma. Time point noted: cycle 4 day 1 (C4D1), after around six weeks of nivolumab. Every patient had relapsed following autologous stem cell transplantation, and cohorts differed in brentuximab vedotin exposure. Using immunoSEQ multiplex PCR, the repertoire was profiled, and TCRdb retains in-frame clones only, with some absent. The sample yields more than 15,000 clones, about four fifths seen once. The sample was peripheral blood mononuclear cells (PBMCs), taken before the fourth cycle of nivolumab. The receptors were gathered from a human donor with classical Hodgkin lymphoma.

The V and J genes are TRBV5-1 and TRBJ1-4; TRBD1 agrees at 7 bases. J lost 7 bases, V lost 3 bases, and 12 bases had no gene match. Germline loops: CDR1 SGHRS, CDR2 YFSETQ. There are 16 residues in the CDR3. Written as DNA, the CDR3 is TGCGCCAGCAGCTCGGCCGCAGGGGGTTGGGGTGAAAAACTGTTTTTT. It specifies CASSSAAGGWGEKLFF.

The V and J genes are TRBV4-1 and TRBJ2-3; a possible D gene is TRBD2 (6 bases). Germline assignment: CDR1 MGHRA and CDR2 YSYEKL. V lost 1 base to trimming and J lost 3 bases, with 20 bases between them. The CDR3 has 18 residues. This CDR3 reads CASSQGAVFGGKTDTQYF. The CDR3 DNA is TGCGCCAGCAGCCAAGGGGCGGTGTTCGGGGGAAAGACAGATACGCAGTATTTT.

For this clone: The sample has other DNA sequences that encode this CDR3 too. The chain combines TRBV5-1 with TRBJ1-5, with 7 bases aligning to TRBD1. V was clipped by 0 bases and J by 6 bases; unmatched bases: 6. Germline lookup yields CDR1 SGHRS and CDR2 YFSETQ. The CDR3 is made up of 15 amino acids. The CDR3 coding sequence is TGCGCCAGCAGCTTGGAGGGCAGGGGGGGTCAGCCCCAGCATTTT. Protein product: CASSLEGRGGQPQHF.

This clone came up once. The V and J genes are TRBV7-8 and TRBJ2-7; TRBD1 agrees at 7 bases. From germline, CDR1 is SGHVS and CDR2 FQNEAQ. The trim removed 1 base at V and 4 bases at J, leaving 7 bases unmatched. This CDR3 comprises 15 residues. CDR3 loop: CASSLDWGTVYEQYF. Here the CDR3 DNA reads TGTGCCAGCAGCTTAGATTGGGGGACAGTGTACGAGCAGTACTTC.

V is TRBV6-1 and J is TRBJ1-1; 8 bases map to TRBD1. The CDR3 consists of 13 residues. From germline, CDR1 is MNHNS and CDR2 SASEGT. Trimming cost V 10 bases and J 3 bases; bases outside gene matches: 7. The CDR3 DNA reads TGTGCCATGTCCGTGACAGGGGACACTGAAGCTTTCTTT. Amino acids: CAMSVTGDTEAFF.

CDR3 sequence reads: CASSTRAGPNYGYTF. In DNA, the CDR3 is TGCGCCAGTTCTACGAGGGCGGGACCTAACTATGGCTACACCTTC. The chain recombines TRBV4-1 with TRBJ1-2; a weak D match, TRBD1 (5 bases). The length of the CDR3 is 15 residues. Per germline, CDR1 MGHRA and CDR2 YSYEKL. Trimming took 9 bases from V and 0 from J, leaving 17 bases between them.

This CDR3 is CASSEGLGNTEAFF. The CDR3 nucleotides are TGTGCCAGCAGTGAGGGTTTGGGTAACACTGAAGCTTTCTTT. The chain employs TRBV7-9 and TRBJ1-1, with no clear D. This CDR3 has 14 residues. Trimming took off 6 bases at V and 2 bases at J, with 13 bases between the two ends. The germline V gene has CDR1 SEHNR and CDR2 FQNEAQ (reference sequence).

The chain uses TRBV9 and TRBJ1-1; no firm D call. The CDR3 has 18 amino acids. Trimming removed 4 bases at V and 0 bases at J, with 22 bases between. Germline V gene data show CDR1 as SGDLS and CDR2 as YYNGEE. This CDR3 reads CASSPNFSWGNMNTEAFF. The CDR3 region has the DNA TGTGCCAGCAGCCCCAACTTTTCGTGGGGAAACATGAACACTGAAGCTTTCTTT.

The chain combines TRBV7-9 with TRBJ1-1; D is unclear. Germline CDR1 is SEHNR and CDR2 is FQNEAQ (reference sequence). Trimming took 1 base from V and 4 from J, leaving 10 bases between them. This CDR3 contains 14 residues. The DNA for the CDR3 is TGTGCCAGCAGCTTAGAGGTTTCGGGCACTGAAGCTTTCTTT. Translated, it gives CASSLEVSGTEAFF. Based on the CDR3 plus reference TRBV7-9 and TRBJ1-1, the full variable domain is DTGVSQNPRHKITKRGQNVTFRCDPISEHNRLYWYRQTLGQGPEFLTYFQNEAQLEKSRLLSDRFSAERPKGSFSTLEIQRTEQGDSAMYLCASSLEVSGTEAFFGQGTRLTVV.

This chain joins TRBV6-1 and TRBJ1-4; tentatively, D is TRBD1 (5 bases). V shed 5 bases and J shed 10 bases, with 17 bases lying between them. Per germline, CDR1 MNHNS and CDR2 SASEGT. This CDR3 region has 14 residues. In DNA form, the CDR3 reads TGTGCCAGCAGTTTACAAGGGTGGGACGCAAAACTGTTTTTT. Translating gives CASSLQGWDAKLFF.

This clone occurred a few times. The chain couples TRBV27 to TRBJ2-2; D is ambiguous. Trimming removed 6 bases from V and 7 bases from J, with 9 bases in between. Germline lookup yields CDR1 MNHEY and CDR2 SMNVEV (reference sequence). The CDR3 contains 12 residues. The CDR3: CASSWTVGELFF. The CDR3, as DNA: TGTGCCAGCAGCTGGACGGTCGGGGAGCTGTTTTTT.

The V call is TRBV2, the J call TRBJ2-1; D not certain. From germline, CDR1 is SNHLY and CDR2 FYNNEI. The V end was cut by 6 bases, the J end by 3 bases, with 12 bases between. The CDR3 consists of 14 residues. This CDR3 reads CASRGISNYNEQFF. The CDR3 coding sequence is TGTGCCAGCAGGGGGATTTCGAACTACAATGAGCAGTTCTTC.

The chain uses TRBV7-9 and TRBJ1-6, with 8 bases lining up with TRBD1. The CDR3 loop spans 15 amino acids. Trimming removed 7 bases from V and 6 bases from J; junction bases left unmatched: 8. Germline V lookup: CDR1 SEHNR, CDR2 FQNEAQ (reference sequence). CDR3 bases: TGTGCCAGCAAAAGGCAGGGGGCACCTAATTCACCCCTCCACTTT. Protein product: CASKRQGAPNSPLHF.

V is TRBV7-9 and J is TRBJ2-3, with 9 bases identical to TRBD1. This CDR3 has 15 amino acids. The V gene's germline CDR1 is SEHNR and CDR2 FQNEAQ (reference sequence). The ends lost 6 bases at V and 8 bases at J; junction bases unmatched: 12. The CDR3: CASRPGTGRLGTQYF. DNA for the CDR3: TGTGCCAGCAGACCCGGGACAGGGCGATTAGGTACGCAGTATTTT.

The CDR3 DNA reads TGTGCCAGCAGACGGGACAGGGCATCGGGAGAAGCTTTCTTT. Residues: CASRRDRASGEAFF. The chain has TRBV6-5 and TRBJ1-1, with 9 bases lining up with TRBD1. The CDR3 contains 14 residues. V lost 6 bases to trimming and J lost 8 bases; unmatched junction nucleotides: 10. Germline V gene lookup returns CDR1 MNHEY and CDR2 SVGAGI.

The rearrangement links TRBV6-5 to TRBJ1-6; a possible D gene is TRBD1 (6 bases). This CDR3 has 14 amino acids. The germline CDR1 and CDR2 sequences are MNHEY and SVGAGI. Deletions cut 6 bases from V and 2 bases from J, with 8 bases between. The CDR3 here is CASREGAYNSPLHF. CDR3 DNA sequence: TGTGCCAGCAGGGAGGGGGCCTATAATTCACCCCTCCACTTT.

The gene calls are TRBV30 and TRBJ1-2; the D is unclear. V was clipped by 4 bases and J by 0 bases, with 9 bases between them. The CDR3 is made up of 13 amino acids. The V gene's germline CDR1 is GTSNPN and CDR2 SVGIG (reference sequence). Here the CDR3 reads CAWKRKANYGYTF. The CDR3 nucleotides are TGTGCCTGGAAAAGGAAGGCTAACTATGGCTACACCTTC.

The V and J genes are TRBV14 and TRBJ1-1; a weak D match, TRBD1 (6 bases). CDR1 and CDR2 (germline): SGHDN, FVKESK. CDR3 length: 14 residues. V shed 3 bases and J shed 14 bases, with 22 bases lying between them. The DNA for the CDR3 is TGTGCCAGCAGCCAGACCCCATCACAGGGAAACGTCTTCTTT. Translation: CASSQTPSQGNVFF.

A few counts support this clone. The J gene is TRBJ1-6, the V gene TRBV2; 9 nucleotides align to TRBD1. This CDR3 spans 13 amino acids. Losses at the gene ends were 10 bases for V and 9 bases for J; bases not matched to a gene: 7. The germline V gene has CDR1 SNHLY and CDR2 FYNNEI. This CDR3 reads CATIGDRVSPLHF. As DNA, the CDR3 is TGTGCCACCATAGGGGACAGGGTTTCACCCCTCCACTTT. Supplemented by reference TRBV2 and TRBJ1-6, the full variable domain reads EPEVTQTPSHQVTQMGQEVILRCVPISNHLYFYWYRQILGQKVEFLVSFYNNEISEKSEIFDDQFSVERPDGSNFTLKIRSTKLEDSAMYFCATIGDRVSPLHFGNGTRLTVT.

The chain links TRBV5-4 to TRBJ2-5; 9 bases map to TRBD1. The CDR3 sequence is 14 residues long. Looked up from germline, CDR1 is SGHNT and CDR2 is YYREEE (reference sequence). V dropped 2 bases and J dropped 5; count of bases not matched to a gene: 4. CDR3 nucleotides: TGTGCCAGCAGCTTCAACAGGGGGCTTGAGACCCAGTACTTC. Protein product: CASSFNRGLETQYF.

The rearrangement uses TRBV7-8 and TRBJ1-1; a possible D gene is TRBD1 (5 bases). Trimming left V 0 bases short and J 0 bases short, with 8 bases between. The CDR3 is 15 amino acids. Germline CDR1 is SGHVS and CDR2 is FQNEAQ. CDR3 protein: CASSLAGGVNTEAFF. CDR3 DNA: TGTGCCAGCAGCTTAGCGGGGGGAGTGAACACTGAAGCTTTCTTT.

The chain recombines TRBV5-1 with TRBJ1-1; unclear D gene. In germline, CDR1 is SGHRS, CDR2 YFSETQ. The CDR3 length is 15 residues. V lost 3 bases and J 0 bases, leaving 12 bases between the germline ends. The CDR3 coding sequence is TGCGCCAGCAGCTCACTACCTAATATGAACACTGAAGCTTTCTTT. Its translation is CASSSLPNMNTEAFF.

This rearrangement joins TRBV7-8 to TRBJ1-6; D uncertain. The CDR3 is 18 amino acids. V was trimmed by 1 base and J by 0 bases, leaving 13 bases between them. Germline V gives CDR1 SGHVS, CDR2 FQNEAQ. Written as DNA, the CDR3 is TGTGCCAGCAGCTTAGTCTCGGTAGCAGGCTCCTATAATTCACCCCTCCACTTT. Its protein product is CASSLVSVAGSYNSPLHF.

V is TRBV5-1 and J is TRBJ2-7; a weak D match, TRBD1 (6 bases). Germline CDR1 reads SGHRS; CDR2 reads YFSETQ. V lost 4 bases and J lost 4, with 12 bases in between. This CDR3 is built from 13 residues. The CDR3 sequence: CASSKVDRYEQYF. CDR3 coding DNA: TGCGCCAGCAGCAAGGTAGACAGGTACGAGCAGTACTTC.

This clone was detected a few times. The chain combines TRBV4-1 with TRBJ1-1; D ambiguous. The CDR3 is made up of 15 amino acids. Trimming cost V 1 base and J 0 bases, with 9 bases left between them. Germline-derived CDR1 and CDR2 are MGHRA and YSYEKL. CDR3 in amino acids: CASSQASSLNTEAFF. As DNA, the CDR3 is TGCGCCAGCAGCCAAGCCTCCAGTCTGAACACTGAAGCTTTCTTT.

The chain employs TRBV5-1 and TRBJ1-2, with D possibly being TRBD1 (6 bases). V was cut by 3 bases and J by 6 bases, with 9 bases left in between. The CDR3 runs to 12 residues. Per germline, CDR1 SGHRS and CDR2 YFSETQ. CDR3 sequence: CASSSAGDGYTF. CDR3 bases: TGCGCCAGCAGCTCGGCAGGGGATGGCTACACCTTC. Filled out from reference TRBV5-1 and TRBJ1-2, the complete variable domain reads KAGVTQTPRYLIKTRGQQVTLSCSPISGHRSVSWYQQTPGQGLQFLFEYFSETQRNKGNFPGRFSGRQFSNSRSEMNVSTLELGDSALYLCASSSAGDGYTFGSGTRLTVV.

The V gene is TRBV6-6, the J gene TRBJ2-3, with 7 bases identical to TRBD2. CDR3 length: 15 residues. CDR1 MNHNY and CDR2 SVGAGI come from the germline V gene (reference sequence). The J segment lost 6 bases and the V segment lost 5 bases, leaving 11 bases of the junction unmatched. CDR3 amino acids: CASSQTGGRWDTQYF. The CDR3 DNA sequence: TGTGCCAGCAGTCAAACCGGGGGGAGATGGGATACGCAGTATTTT.

This chain links TRBV7-8 with TRBJ2-2; the D is unclear. V was trimmed by 1 base and J by 0 bases, leaving 15 bases between them. The CDR3 totals 18 residues. Germline loops: CDR1 SGHVS, CDR2 FQNEAQ. CDR3 residues: CASSLVPAWTANTGELFF. In DNA form, the CDR3 reads TGTGCCAGCAGCTTAGTCCCAGCGTGGACGGCGAACACCGGGGAGCTGTTTTTT.

This sequence joins TRBV7-9 and TRBJ1-5, with D possibly matching TRBD1 (6 bases). The V end lost 4 bases, the J end lost 2 bases, and 12 bases lay between the germline ends. Germline V gene data show CDR1 as SEHNR and CDR2 as FQNEAQ (reference sequence). There are 15 residues in the CDR3. CDR3 protein: CASSSEGGGNQPQHF. CDR3 bases: TGTGCCAGCAGCTCAGAGGGGGGAGGCAATCAGCCCCAGCATTTT.

This sequence joins TRBV6-5 and TRBJ2-7, with a weak D call TRBD1 (5 bases). Trimming removed 6 bases at V and 6 bases at J, with 21 bases between. The germline CDR1 and CDR2 sequences are MNHEY and SVGAGI. The CDR3 has 15 amino acids. CDR3 bases: TGTGCCAGCAGAAAAATTTACCCCCAGGGTAGCGAGCAGTACTTC. It specifies CASRKIYPQGSEQYF.